These 13 T cell receptor beta chains were all obtained from the same sample, sequenced in a study of control samples from healthy donors and cancer patients. TCRdb's table, derived via immunoSEQ multiplex PCR, lists solely in-frame clones and lacks some. The data show 15,000 to 20,000 clones, around 83% seen once. The sequenced sample was PBMCs. These receptors came from a woman in her 70s with colorectal cancer.

The genes are TRBV6-6 and TRBJ1-4; 8 bases align to TRBD1. CDR3 length equals 13 residues. Unmatched junction bases numbered 5, after V lost 6 bases and J lost 8 bases. Germline values: CDR1 MNHNY, CDR2 SVGAGI (reference sequence). CDR3 sequence: CASSWTGWEKLFF. CDR3 in DNA: TGTGCCAGCAGCTGGACAGGGTGGGAAAAACTGTTTTTT.

The CDR3 protein is CASSITGNTGELFF. The DNA for the CDR3 is TGTGCCAGTAGTATTACAGGGAACACCGGGGAGCTGTTTTTT. The chain is built from TRBV19 and TRBJ2-2, with D tentatively TRBD1 (5 bases). V lost 3 bases and J lost 1, with 6 bases in between. Germline-derived CDR1 and CDR2 are LNHDA and SQIVND (reference sequence). This CDR3 is built from 14 residues.

This clone was seen more than once but under ten times. The chain combines TRBV9 with TRBJ1-1; a possible D gene is TRBD1 (5 bases). Deletions cut 4 bases from V and 0 bases from J, with 10 bases between. The CDR3 extends over 14 amino acids. In germline, CDR1 is SGDLS, CDR2 YYNGEE. CDR3: CASSLGGVNTEAFF. Here the CDR3 DNA reads TGTGCCAGCAGCCTCGGAGGGGTGAACACTGAAGCTTTCTTT.

The V and J genes are TRBV4-2 and TRBJ2-7; 11 nucleotides line up with TRBD2. The V segment lost 0 bases and the J segment 5 bases; nucleotides outside the gene matches: 3. CDR3 length: 15 amino acids. In germline, CDR1 is LGHNA, CDR2 YNFKEQ. The CDR3 DNA reads TGTGCCAGCAGCCAAGAGACTAGCGGGGTCAACGAGCAGTACTTC. This codes for CASSQETSGVNEQYF.

The chain has TRBV7-9 and TRBJ2-5, with 10 bases matching TRBD2. Trimming took 4 bases from V and 5 from J; bases not matched to a gene: 7. Germline CDR1 is SEHNR and CDR2 is FQNEAQ (reference sequence). CDR3 length equals 15 residues. CDR3 amino acids: CASSWGSGGLETQYF. CDR3 DNA: TGTGCCAGCAGCTGGGGTAGCGGGGGGTTGGAGACCCAGTACTTC.

The rearrangement joins TRBV10-3 to TRBJ2-5; 7 positions agree with TRBD2. From germline, CDR1 is ENHRY and CDR2 SYGVKD. V lost 9 bases, J lost 7 bases, and 8 bases stayed unmatched. This CDR3 spans 12 amino acids. This CDR3 reads CAISGEGRTQYF. The CDR3 nucleotides are TGTGCCATTTCTGGGGAGGGAAGGACCCAGTACTTC.

V gene TRBV7-2 combines with J gene TRBJ2-1; 9 bases align to TRBD2. Germline V CDR1 and CDR2: SGHTA, FQGNSA. The CDR3 consists of 14 residues. V gave up 7 bases and J gave up 1 base; unmatched junction bases: 2. CDR3 sequence: CASTTSGSYNEQFF. The CDR3 nucleotides read TGTGCCAGCACGACTAGCGGTTCCTACAATGAGCAGTTCTTC. Full variable domain (missing parts from reference TRBV7-2 and TRBJ2-1): GAGVSQSPSNKVTEKGKDVELRCDPISGHTALYWYRQSLGQGLEFLIYFQGNSAPDKSGLPSDRFSAERTGGSVSTLTIQRTQQEDSAVYLCASTTSGSYNEQFFGPGTRLTVL.

The rearrangement links TRBV27 to TRBJ1-2, with TRBD1 matching over 8 bases. The V gene end was trimmed by 3 bases and the J gene end by 4 bases; junction bases not matched to a gene: 16. Germline CDR1 and CDR2: MNHEY and SMNVEV (reference sequence). CDR3 length: 18 residues. CDR3 loop: CASSFVIGTGAPFYGYTF. Written as DNA, the CDR3 is TGTGCCAGCAGTTTTGTCATCGGGACAGGAGCCCCTTTCTATGGCTACACCTTC.

The V and J genes are TRBV7-3 and TRBJ2-2; the match to TRBD2 covers 9 bases. This CDR3 comprises 17 residues. Germline V lookup: CDR1 SGHTA, CDR2 FQGTGA. Germline trimming cut 4 bases from V and 1 base from J; bases unmatched to any gene: 7. This chain's CDR3 is CASSSSGTSLNTGELFF. In nucleotides, the CDR3 is TGTGCCAGCAGCTCTTCCGGGACTAGCCTGAACACCGGGGAGCTGTTTTTT.

This chain uses TRBV6-2 or TRBV6-3 with TRBJ2-5; 12 bases line up with TRBD2. Trimming at V came to 2 bases and at J to 2 bases, leaving 15 bases not matched to a gene. CDR1 is MNHEY, CDR2 SVGEGT, per germline. The CDR3 is 20 amino acids. CDR3 sequence (DNA): TGTGCCAGCAGTTACCGGATCTCTAGCGGGAGGGGTTTTGGTCAAGAGACCCAGTACTTC. Its protein product is CASSYRISSGRGFGQETQYF.

The rearrangement uses TRBV19 and TRBJ2-2, with D uncertain. The CDR3 has 18 amino acids. The ends were cut back, 0 bases at V and 6 bases at J, with 20 bases in the middle. The V gene's germline CDR1 is LNHDA and CDR2 SQIVND (reference sequence). CDR3 coding DNA: TGTGCCAGTAGTATAGACCCCCCGTCTTTTGCTTTCTCCGGGGAGCTGTTTTTT. Amino acids: CASSIDPPSFAFSGELFF. Full variable domain (remainder filled in from reference TRBV19 and TRBJ2-2): DGGITQSPKYLFRKEGQNVTLSCEQNLNHDAMYWYRQDPGQGLRLIYYSQIVNDFQKGDIAEGYSVSREKKESFPLTVTSAQKNPTAFYLCASSIDPPSFAFSGELFFGEGSRLTVL.

The chain couples TRBV7-2 to TRBJ2-7, with 10 bases fitting TRBD2. This CDR3 spans 14 amino acids. Germline-derived CDR1 and CDR2 are SGHTA and FQGNSA. The V gene end was trimmed by 1 base and the J gene end by 5 bases; junction bases not matched to a gene: 2. The CDR3 coding sequence is TGTGCCAGCAGCTTAGAGCGGGGGGGCCACGAGCAGTACTTC. Encoded protein: CASSLERGGHEQYF.

The genes are TRBV5-1 and TRBJ1-6; D unresolved. The CDR3 extends over 12 amino acids. V lost 1 base and J 12 bases, leaving 8 bases between the germline ends. Germline V gene sequence: CDR1 SGHRS, CDR2 YFSETQ. The DNA of the CDR3 is TGCGCCAGCAGCTTGATTCAAGGACCCCTCCACTTT. Its protein product is CASSLIQGPLHF. Using reference TRBV5-1 and TRBJ1-6 for the parts outside the CDR3, the full variable domain is KAGVTQTPRYLIKTRGQQVTLSCSPISGHRSVSWYQQTPGQGLQFLFEYFSETQRNKGNFPGRFSGRQFSNSRSEMNVSTLELGDSALYLCASSLIQGPLHFGNGTRLTVT.